This record concerns one T cell receptor (beta chain) sequence. The entry originates in a study of shared T cell receptors in the human thymus. The ends lost 1 base at V and 6 bases at J; junction bases unmatched: 10. The CDR3 loop spans 16 amino acids. Germline loops: CDR1 LGHNA, CDR2 YSLEER. Profiled with immunoSEQ multiplex PCR; TCRdb holds only in-frame clones, not every one. The sample yields 650,000 to 950,000 clones, around 85% seen once. These sequences were also reported in another study, on human thymus T cells.

The chain couples TRBV4-3 to TRBJ2-7, with 9 bases that match TRBD1. The sequence came from a girl less than two years old with a congenital heart defect. The specimen was thymocytes. CDR3 loop: CASSQGLSGQGVEQYF. In nucleotides, the CDR3 is TGCGCCAGCAGCCAAGGTCTTTCGGGACAGGGAGTCGAGCAGTACTTC.